This TCR beta chain was observed in a study of T cells in Graves' hyperthyroidism and ophthalmopathy. This clonotype was seen ten or more times. Template material for amplifying TCR beta CDR3 regions consisted of RNA transcripts. Primed by the HTBI set, a first-round RT-PCR was run on the TCR CDR3. One entry per CDR3 protein results from TCRdb running MiXCR on the multiplex PCR reads. The profile covers over 500,000 distinct CDR3 sequences, with around 15% appearing a single time and approximately 15% taken by the ten largest. Diagnosis of hyperthyroidism was new in patients aged 18 to 65, and its duration was under 2 months. Unmatched junction bases numbered 3, after V lost 1 base and J lost 6 bases. The CDR3 is 15 residues long. CDR1 and CDR2 from the germline V gene are LGHDT and YNNKEL (reference sequence).

The TCR comes from a woman between 35 and 50 years old with Graves' hyperthyroidism. V usage is TRBV3-1 and J usage is TRBJ2-1; the match to TRBD2 covers 10 bases. Source material: blood. CDR3 sequence (DNA): TGTGCCAGCAGCCAAGCGCCTAGCGGGAGCAATGAGCAGTTCTTC. This encodes CASSQAPSGSNEQFF.